The clone carrying this TCR beta chain was found many times. This specimen belongs to a study of CD8 T cells in ankylosing spondylitis. TCRdb redid the calling of the 5' RACE reads with MiXCR, one entry per CDR3 protein. The table lists roughly 130,000 distinct CDR3 sequences, over 6.5% of them singletons. This CDR3 is 13 amino acids long. CDR1 DFQATT and CDR2 SNEGSKA come from the germline V gene (reference sequence). V gave up 3 bases and J gave up 0 bases, with 9 bases separating them. This sequence was found in a male donor with ankylosing spondylitis or in good health (not recorded which). The rearrangement joins TRBV20-1 to TRBJ2-7; tentative D call: TRBD2 (5 bases). Sequencing used blood, either unsorted or a sorted T cell fraction (not recorded which). The CDR3 spells CSARLGSSYEQYF. The CDR3 DNA sequence: TGCAGTGCTAGGCTAGGGAGCTCCTACGAGCAGTACTTC.